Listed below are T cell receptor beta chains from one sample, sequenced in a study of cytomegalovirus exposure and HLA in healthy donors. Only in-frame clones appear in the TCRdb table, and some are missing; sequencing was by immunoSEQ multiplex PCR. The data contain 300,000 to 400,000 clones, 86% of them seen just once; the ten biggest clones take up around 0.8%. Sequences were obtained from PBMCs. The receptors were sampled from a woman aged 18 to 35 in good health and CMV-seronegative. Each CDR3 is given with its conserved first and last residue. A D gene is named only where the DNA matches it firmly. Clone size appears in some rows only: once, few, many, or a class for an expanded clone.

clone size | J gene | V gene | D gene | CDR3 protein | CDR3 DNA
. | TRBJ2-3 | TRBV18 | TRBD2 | CASSPGLAGDSDTQYF | TGTGCCAGCTCACCTGGACTAGCGGGAGACTCAGATACGCAGTATTTT
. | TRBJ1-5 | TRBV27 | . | CASRMESNQPQHF | TGTGCCAGCAGAATGGAGAGCAATCAGCCCCAGCATTTT
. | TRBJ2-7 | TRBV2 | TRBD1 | CASRGTGAYEQYF | TGTGCCAGCAGGGGGACAGGGGCCTACGAGCAGTACTTC
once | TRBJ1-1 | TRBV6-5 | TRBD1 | CASSWDSLNTEAFF | TGTGCCAGCAGTTGGGACAGTTTGAACACTGAAGCTTTCTTT
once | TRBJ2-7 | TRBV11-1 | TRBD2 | CASSSQRELYEQYF | TGTGCCAGCAGCAGCCAGCGGGAGCTGTACGAGCAGTACTTC
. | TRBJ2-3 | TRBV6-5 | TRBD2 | CASSYRLAGNTDTQYF | TGTGCCAGCAGTTACAGACTAGCCGGGAACACAGATACGCAGTATTTT
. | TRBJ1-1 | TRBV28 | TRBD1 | CASRIQGALLNTEAFF | TGTGCCAGCAGGATACAGGGGGCTTTGCTGAACACTGAAGCTTTCTTT
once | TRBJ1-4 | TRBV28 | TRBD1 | CASSPSGTGLKKLFF | TGTGCCAGCAGTCCTTCCGGGACAGGGTTAAAAAAACTGTTTTTT
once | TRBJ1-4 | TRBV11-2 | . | CASSLGVTGGDEKLFF | TGTGCCAGCAGCTTAGGGGTGACAGGCGGTGATGAAAAACTGTTTTTT
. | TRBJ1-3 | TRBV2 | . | CASSDIGVAGNTIYF | TGTGCCAGCAGTGACATAGGGGTAGCTGGAAACACCATATATTTT
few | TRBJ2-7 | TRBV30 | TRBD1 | CAWTGSGQGAGEQYF | TGTGCCTGGACGGGTTCGGGACAGGGGGCGGGAGAGCAGTACTTC
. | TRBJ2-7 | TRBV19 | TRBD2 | CASSDPSGSYEQYF | TGTGCCAGTAGCGACCCTAGCGGGTCCTACGAGCAGTACTTC
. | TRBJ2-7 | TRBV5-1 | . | CASSPKSGFFYEQYF | TGCGCCAGCAGCCCAAAAAGCGGGTTCTTCTACGAGCAGTACTTC
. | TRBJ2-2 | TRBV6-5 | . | CASSYSAGTNTGELFF | TGTGCCAGCAGTTACTCCGCAGGGACGAACACCGGGGAGCTGTTTTTT
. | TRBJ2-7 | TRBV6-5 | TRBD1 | CASSYTTGGSYEQYF | TGTGCCAGCAGTTACACAACAGGGGGCTCATACGAGCAGTACTTC
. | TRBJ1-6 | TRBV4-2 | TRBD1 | CASSQEQGDRDSPLHF | TGTGCCAGCAGCCAAGAACAGGGTGACAGGGATTCACCCCTCCACTTT
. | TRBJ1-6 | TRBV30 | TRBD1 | CAWTKRGLNSPLHF | TGTGCCTGGACCAAAAGGGGGCTAAATTCACCCCTCCACTTT
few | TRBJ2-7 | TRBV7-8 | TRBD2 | CASSGTTSGGAYEQYF | TGTGCCAGCAGCGGAACGACTAGCGGGGGGGCCTACGAGCAGTACTTC
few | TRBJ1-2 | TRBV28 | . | CASSLFQALGGYTF | TGTGCCAGCAGCTTATTCCAGGCGTTGGGTGGCTACACCTTC
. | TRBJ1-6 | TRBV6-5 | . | CASTSSYNSPLHF | TGTGCCAGCACTAGCTCCTATAATTCACCCCTCCACTTT
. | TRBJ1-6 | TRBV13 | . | CASSLRTDLNNSPLHF | TGTGCCAGCAGCCTCCGGACAGACCTTAATAATTCACCCCTCCACTTT
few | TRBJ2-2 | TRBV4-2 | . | CASRHTPTGELFF | TGTGCCAGCAGACACACACCCACCGGGGAGCTGTTTTTT
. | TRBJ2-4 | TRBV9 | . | CASSASEDLNIQYF | TGTGCCAGCAGCGCGTCCGAGGATCTAAACATTCAGTACTTC
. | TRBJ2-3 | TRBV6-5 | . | CASSYSGADTDTQYF | TGTGCCAGCAGTTACTCGGGGGCAGACACAGATACGCAGTATTTT
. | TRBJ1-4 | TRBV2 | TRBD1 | CASSPGQGNEKLFF | TGTGCCAGTTCACCGGGACAGGGGAATGAAAAACTGTTTTTT
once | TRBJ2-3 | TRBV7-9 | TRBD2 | CASSPAGETDTQYF | TGTGCCAGCAGCCCGGCGGGAGAAACAGATACGCAGTATTTT
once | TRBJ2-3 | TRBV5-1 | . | CASSSAGPPSADTQYF | TGCGCCAGCAGCAGCGCGGGACCTCCATCGGCAGATACGCAGTATTTT
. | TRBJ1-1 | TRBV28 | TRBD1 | CASSPRTGRGTEAFF | TGTGCCAGCAGTCCGCGGACAGGGAGGGGAACTGAAGCTTTCTTT
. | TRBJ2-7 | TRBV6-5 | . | CASSPQNGPYEQYF | TGTGCCAGCAGCCCTCAAAATGGGCCCTACGAGCAGTACTTC
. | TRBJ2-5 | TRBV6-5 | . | CASRDPIQGETQYF | TGTGCCAGCAGGGACCCGATCCAGGGAGAGACCCAGTACTTC
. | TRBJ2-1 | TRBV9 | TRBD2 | CASSELAGGIYNEQFF | TGTGCCAGCAGCGAACTAGCGGGGGGGATCTACAATGAGCAGTTCTTC
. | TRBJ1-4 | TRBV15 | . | CACSQGFHEKLFF | TGTGCCTGCTCACAGGGCTTCCATGAAAAACTGTTTTTT
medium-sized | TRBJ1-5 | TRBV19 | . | CASTPEGNNQPQHF | TGTGCCAGTACCCCGGAGGGCAACAATCAGCCCCAGCATTTT
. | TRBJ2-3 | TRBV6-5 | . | CASSYSLLASTDTQYF | TGTGCCAGCAGTTACTCGCTTCTGGCTAGCACAGATACGCAGTATTTT
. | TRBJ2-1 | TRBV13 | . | CASAESGSYNEQFF | TGTGCCAGCGCCGAATCAGGCTCCTACAATGAGCAGTTCTTC
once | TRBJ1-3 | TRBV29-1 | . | CSVTVSAGNTIYF | TGCAGCGTTACAGTCTCCGCTGGAAACACCATATATTTT
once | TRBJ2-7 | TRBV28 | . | CASSFPHLDEQYF | TGTGCCAGCAGTTTCCCCCACTTAGACGAGCAGTACTTC
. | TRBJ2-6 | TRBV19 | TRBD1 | CASSRFRGQPVSGANVLTF | TGTGCCAGTAGTCGGTTTCGGGGACAGCCCGTCTCTGGGGCCAACGTCCTGACTTTC
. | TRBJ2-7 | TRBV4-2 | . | CASSQEEVSFPSGTYEQYF | TGTGCCAGCAGCCAAGAGGAAGTAAGCTTTCCCTCGGGGACCTACGAGCAGTACTTC
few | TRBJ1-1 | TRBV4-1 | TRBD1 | CASSHRQGAVTEAFF | TGCGCCAGCAGCCACCGACAGGGGGCAGTCACTGAAGCTTTCTTT
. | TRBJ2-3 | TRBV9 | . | CASSVDSPTDTQYF | TGTGCCAGCAGCGTTGACTCCCCCACAGATACGCAGTATTTT
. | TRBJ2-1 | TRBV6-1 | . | CASSTGTWGYNEQFF | TGTGCCAGCAGCACCGGGACTTGGGGATACAATGAGCAGTTCTTC
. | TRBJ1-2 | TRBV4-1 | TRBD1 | CASSPGTGNTYGYTF | TGCGCCAGCAGCCCAGGGACAGGGAATACTTATGGCTACACCTTC
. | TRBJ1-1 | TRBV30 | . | CAWSSGMNTEAFF | TGTGCCTGGAGTTCCGGTATGAACACTGAAGCTTTCTTT
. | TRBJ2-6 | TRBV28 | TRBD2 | CASSRGGSGANVLTF | TGTGCCAGCAGCCGGGGGGGCTCTGGGGCCAACGTCCTGACTTTC
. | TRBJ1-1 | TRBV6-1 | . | CASGGTLDTEAFF | TGTGCCAGCGGGGGGACGTTGGACACTGAAGCTTTCTTT